The clone carrying this TCR beta chain has just one count. Its antigen is not known. Sequence at one end of the junction differs from germline and may be a read error. The record originates from a study of cytomegalovirus exposure and HLA in healthy donors. Study overall: HLA-typed donors were the source of some 85 million unique TCRs, which an early data release held.

Germline V gives CDR1 MNHEY, CDR2 SVGAGI. This CDR3 comprises 15 residues. The primer mix had 60 Vbeta and 13 Jbeta primers. Produced via immunoSEQ multiplex PCR; TCRdb's table is partial and in-frame only. The data hold 140,000 to 150,000 clones, with approximately 9% observed a single time. Study observations and caveats: In an earlier analysis, in around 590 donors, most V segments appeared productive either ~87% or ~30% of the time.

The chain recombines TRBV6-5 with TRBJ2-7; D possibly corresponds to TRBD2 (7 bases). The sample comprised PBMCs. The TCR comes from a male donor in good health and CMV-seronegative. The CDR3 DNA reads TGTGCCAGCAGTTACTGGCGGGGGCCTTCCTACGAGCAGCACTTC. Amino acids: CASSYWRGPSYEQHF.